The entry below gives a single T cell receptor beta chain sequence along with its context. No cognate antigen has been identified for it. Nothing much larger sits one base from this clone, and base qualities are not available. This sample is part of a study of blood T cell repertoires in COVID-19 (dated by TCRdb to about 2020). With regard to the full study: Samples from collaborators originated in the United States, Italy and Spain and spanned both the acute and convalescent phases of COVID-19. The prospective study material was composed of cDNA or gDNA derived from T cells, B-cell-depleted T cells, or PBMCs. The dataset comprised deeply sampled blood TCRbeta repertoires from subjects exposed to, actively infected with, or recovered from COVID-19. The repertoires were released in a freely available public database meant as a resource for research on the immune response to SARS-CoV-2. Samples were obtained from the ongoing ImmuneRACE study (first 160 participants) and from 950 to 1,500 subjects provided by 6 global collaborators. Nearly every sample came with metadata listing a de-identified subject ID, COVID-19 status, age in years and sex. HLA class I and class II types, where available, came from metadata supplied by the sample provider rather than from assay-based typing. General findings and caveats noted by the study authors: The amount of clinical and demographic metadata varied by source and participant and was provided uncurated.

The junction carries 21 bases between V and J, which are trimmed by 2 bases and 8 bases respectively. The CDR1 and CDR2 encoded by the germline V gene are MNHEY and SVGEGT. The CDR3 numbers 16 residues from cysteine through phenylalanine. Here the CDR3 DNA is all that survives: 48 bases in frame from base 1. Each collaborating institution followed its own protocols to collect whole blood in K2EDTA tubes. For TCRbeta analysis, collaborators shipped samples as frozen whole blood, isolated PBMCs, or DNA extracted from either of those sample types. TCRbeta CDR3 regions were amplified from genomic DNA using the immunoSEQ Assay, a bias-controlled multiplex PCR. As for the authors' bioinformatics: The number of nucleated cells in each sample was estimated by amplification of reference gene primers within the assay. To quantify the absolute abundance of each unique TCRbeta CDR3 rearrangement, sequence reads were collapsed and filtered. Productive Simpson clonality was computed per sample as the square root of Simpson's diversity index over productive rearrangements. In TCRdb, the immuneACCESS table is reduced to in-frame sequences with V and J assigned. These tables do not hold every clone; where another copy was compared, an unresolved V gene accounts for under half, and the others remain unexplained. Clone size and the V and J calls come from that table; the DNA yielded D and trimming. The sample table contains 130,000 or so clones; only one count was recorded for around 89% of them. The ten largest clones capture roughly 18% of the sample.

This chain is built from TRBV6-2 or TRBV6-3 and TRBJ1-2; a tentative D call is TRBD1 (6 bases match). The sequence was obtained from a man in his fifties or sixties with active or convalescent COVID-19. Material: peripheral blood. The CDR3 protein sequence reads: CASSYTLNRAPGGYTF. The DNA is as follows: TGTGCCAGCAGTTACACCCTCAACAGGGCCCCGGGCGGCTACACCTTC.